This note documents a single T cell receptor (beta chain) sequence. This clonotype was found a few times. What antigen it recognizes has not been identified. Base qualities were left out, and no much larger clone turns up one base away. The data derive from a study of response to subunit inactivated influenza vaccine (dated by TCRdb to between 2018 and 2020). In the study overall: Deep quantitative profiling of the T cell receptor repertoire was used in the study to follow responses to a trivalent subunit inactivated influenza vaccine. Results the study describes overall, beyond this receptor: The authors proposed that each seasonal influenza vaccination may bring in only a limited number of new T cells.

From a lookup of the germline V gene (reference sequence), CDR1 and CDR2 are DFQATT and SNEGSKA. Germline trimming amounts to 3 bases on V and 4 bases on J, with 6 as the count of junction bases outside the gene matches. The CDR3 starts with the cysteine, ends with the phenylalanine, and has 15 residues. Kept here is only the CDR3 DNA, which spans 45 bases and is read in frame from base 1. Receptor amplification or capture employed RT-PCR. Sequencing was performed on an Illumina HiSeq 2500. Clones were called with MiXCR by TCRdb after fastp trimmed the public reads at Q25, and only in-frame beta chains were retained. Here each entry gathers all rows of one CDR3 protein and keeps the most common genes and DNA. The sample table records around 710,000 distinct CDR3 sequences; approximately 14% of these occur just once. Of the sample, around 7% falls within the top ten clones.

The chain was built from TRBV20-1 and TRBJ1-4; TRBD1 aligns with 9 central bases. The input for sequencing was PBMCs from blood, taken approximately 15 days before vaccination. The TCR comes from a man aged 50-60 years who received an inactivated influenza vaccine. Donor details come from another sample of the same person, matched by shared clones. The CDR3 reads CSASPGQGSNEKLFF. The DNA sequence reads TGCAGTGCTAGCCCTGGACAGGGGAGTAATGAAAAACTGTTTTTT.